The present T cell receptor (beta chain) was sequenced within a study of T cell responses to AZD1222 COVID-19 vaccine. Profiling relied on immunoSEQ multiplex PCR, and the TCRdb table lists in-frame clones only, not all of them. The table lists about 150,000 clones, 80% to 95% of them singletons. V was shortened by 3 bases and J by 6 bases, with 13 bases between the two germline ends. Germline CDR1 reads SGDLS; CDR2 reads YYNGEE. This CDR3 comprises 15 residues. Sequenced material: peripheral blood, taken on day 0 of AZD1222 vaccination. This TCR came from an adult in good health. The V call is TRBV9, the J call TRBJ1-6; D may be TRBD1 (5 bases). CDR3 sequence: CASSAGTSGNSPLHF. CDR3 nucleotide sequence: TGTGCCAGCAGCGCCGGGACCTCGGGTAATTCACCCCTCCACTTT. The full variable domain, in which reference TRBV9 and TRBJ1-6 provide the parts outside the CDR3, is DSGVTQTPKHLITATGQRVTLRCSPRSGDLSVYWYQQSLDQGLQFLIQYYNGEERAKGNILERFSAQQFPDLHSELNLSSLELGDSALYFCASSAGTSGNSPLHFGNGTRLTVT.